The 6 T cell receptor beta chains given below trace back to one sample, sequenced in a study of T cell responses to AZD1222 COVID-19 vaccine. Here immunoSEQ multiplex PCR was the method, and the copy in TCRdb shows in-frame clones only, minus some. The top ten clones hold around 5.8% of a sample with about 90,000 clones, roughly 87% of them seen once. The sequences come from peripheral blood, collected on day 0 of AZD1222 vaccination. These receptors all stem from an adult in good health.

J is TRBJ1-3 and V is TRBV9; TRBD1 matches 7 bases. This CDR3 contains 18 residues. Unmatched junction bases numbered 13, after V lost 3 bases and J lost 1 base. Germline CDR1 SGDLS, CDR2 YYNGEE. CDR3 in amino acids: CASSEYRDRPSSGNTIYF. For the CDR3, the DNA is TGTGCCAGCAGCGAATACCGGGACAGACCTTCATCTGGAAACACCATATATTTT. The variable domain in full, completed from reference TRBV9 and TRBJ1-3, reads DSGVTQTPKHLITATGQRVTLRCSPRSGDLSVYWYQQSLDQGLQFLIQYYNGEERAKGNILERFSAQQFPDLHSELNLSSLELGDSALYFCASSEYRDRPSSGNTIYFGEGSWLTVV.

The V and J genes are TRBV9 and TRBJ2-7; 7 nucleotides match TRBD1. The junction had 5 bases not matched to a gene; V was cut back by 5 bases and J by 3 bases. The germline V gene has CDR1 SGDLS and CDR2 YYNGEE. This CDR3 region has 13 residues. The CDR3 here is CASSFTGDYEQYF. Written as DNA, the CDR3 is TGTGCCAGCAGTTTTACAGGGGACTACGAGCAGTACTTC.

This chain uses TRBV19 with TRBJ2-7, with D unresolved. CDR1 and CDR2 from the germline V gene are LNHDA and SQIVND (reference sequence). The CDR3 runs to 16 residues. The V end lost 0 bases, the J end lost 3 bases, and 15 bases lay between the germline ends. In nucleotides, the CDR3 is TGTGCCAGTAGTATAGATAAATGGGCGAGACGCTACGAGCAGTACTTC. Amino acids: CASSIDKWARRYEQYF.

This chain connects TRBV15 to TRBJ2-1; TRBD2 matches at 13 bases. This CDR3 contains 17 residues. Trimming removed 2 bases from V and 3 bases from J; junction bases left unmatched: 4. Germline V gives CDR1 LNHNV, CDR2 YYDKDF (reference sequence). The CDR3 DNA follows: TGTGCCACCAGCAGAAGTACTAGCGGGAGGGTCTACAATGAGCAGTTCTTC. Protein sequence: CATSRSTSGRVYNEQFF.

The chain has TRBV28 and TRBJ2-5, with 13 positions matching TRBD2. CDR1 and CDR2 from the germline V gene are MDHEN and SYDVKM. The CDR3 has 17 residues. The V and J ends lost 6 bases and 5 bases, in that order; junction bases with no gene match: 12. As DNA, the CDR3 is TGTGCCAGCAGCACACTAGCGGGAGGGCCAAAGGGGGAGACCCAGTACTTC. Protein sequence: CASSTLAGGPKGETQYF.

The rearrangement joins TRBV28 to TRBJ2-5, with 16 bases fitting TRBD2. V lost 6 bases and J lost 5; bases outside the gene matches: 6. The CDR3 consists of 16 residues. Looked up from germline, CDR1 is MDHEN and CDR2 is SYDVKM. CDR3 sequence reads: CASRGTSGRAYETQYF. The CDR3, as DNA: TGTGCCAGCAGAGGGACTAGCGGGAGGGCCTATGAGACCCAGTACTTC. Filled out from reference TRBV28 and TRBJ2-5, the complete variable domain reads DVKVTQSSRYLVKRTGEKVFLECVQDMDHENMFWYRQDPGLGLRLIYFSYDVKMKEKGDIPEGYSVSREKKERFSLILESASTNQTSMYLCASRGTSGRAYETQYFGPGTRLLVL.